This T cell receptor beta chain was recovered during a study of post-analysis software for immune sequencing data (dated by TCRdb to between 2015 and 2017). Regarding the study in general: Recorded disease courses included relapsing-remitting, secondary progressive and progressive-relapsing multiple sclerosis, with some patients lacking subtype annotation. Patient repertoires were compared against ten to twelve previously published healthy control repertoires from donors aged roughly 6 to 28 years. A subset of samples was prepared in parallel using single-end sample barcoding, then pooled and co-amplified after Illumina adapter ligation. Summary of the overall study and its limitations: The multiple sclerosis patient group was slightly younger than the control group. Multiple sclerosis patients had significantly lower normalized Chao1 diversity than controls, a result that suggests substantial peripheral T-cell clonal expansion. Patients showed significantly higher frequencies than controls for several TRBV segments, among them TRBV5-6, TRBV5-1 and TRBV20-1. Direct clustering with F measure showed strong co-clustering of samples prepared in the same batch, prompting a batch-effect correction.

To demonstrate the VDJtools post-analysis software, the study profiled TCR beta repertoires from the peripheral blood of 10 to 15 young patients with multiple sclerosis. The multiple sclerosis patients were children and adolescents between roughly 6 and 16 years of age. This clonotype occurred once. The antigen it recognizes is unknown. This may stem from a read error, because a much larger clone lies one nucleotide away. Libraries were built with PCR. Sequencing was carried out with an Illumina HiSeq 2500. To reduce PCR and sequencing biases, unique molecular identifiers were built into the TCR beta cDNA libraries. Roughly 0.5 million cDNA molecules were obtained per 1 to 10 million input T cells, so each molecule approximated one T cell. The same protocol used for the earlier healthy control dataset was applied to prepare and sequence the patient libraries. Samples belonging to the same batch were prepared together, multiplexed and sequenced on a shared HiSeq lane. As for the original processing: Raw barcoded reads were processed with MIGEC, discarding single-read molecular identifier groups before consensus assembly and CDR3 extraction. VDJtools was used for post-analysis of the clonotype tables, and diversity was normalized by down-sampling every dataset to the size of the smallest sample. In repertoire overlap clustering, CDR3 amino acid sequences, but not nucleotide sequences, were matched to correct batch-related cross-sample contamination. TCRdb handled the public reads itself, with Q25 trimming in fastp and clone calling in MiXCR, and kept productive beta chains. One record per CDR3 amino acid sequence lists the most common genes and DNA. V and J calls and clone size were set by TCRdb, not the authors. This sample holds 170,000 or so distinct CDR3 sequences; approximately 28% were observed only once. Together, the top ten hold around 1.5% of the sample.

The germline V gene sets CDR1 to SGHDT and CDR2 to YYEEEE. The CDR3 contains 16 residues, cysteine and phenylalanine counted. Of all the DNA, just the CDR3 is kept, 48 bases in frame from base 1. Trimming removed 0 bases from V and 7 bases from J; the gene matches leave 10 bases unexplained. The chain employs TRBV5-6 and TRBJ2-1; 7 central bases correspond to TRBD2. The receptor comes from a girl aged 10-17 years with multiple sclerosis. The specimen sequenced was blood. The nucleotide sequence reads TGTGCCAGCAGCTTGGTGGGGCGGGAGTATGGGAATGAGCAGTTCTTC. Translation gives CASSLVGREYGNEQFF.